This entry describes one T cell receptor beta chain. V gave up 3 bases and J gave up 0 bases, with 6 bases separating them. Germline V gene sequence: CDR1 KGHSH, CDR2 LQKENI. CDR3 length equals 15 residues. This sample was taken from a study of blood T cell repertoires in COVID-19. Using immunoSEQ multiplex PCR, the repertoire was profiled, and TCRdb retains in-frame clones only, with some absent. The table lists 200,000 to 250,000 clones, less than 90% of them singletons. Sequenced sample: peripheral blood. The receptor's source is a woman older than 75 with active or convalescent COVID-19. This chain links TRBV18 with TRBJ2-6; no firm D call. CDR3 coding DNA: TGTGCCAGCTCACCGGCTTTCTCTGGGGCCAACGTCCTGACTTTC. Its protein is CASSPAFSGANVLTF.